This TCR beta chain was profiled in a study of blood T cell repertoires in COVID-19. Overall study: The samples span acute and convalescent COVID-19 from the United States, Italy and Spain. T cells, B-cell-depleted T cells, or PBMCs supplied cDNA or gDNA.

Per the original data handling: Amplification of reference gene primers was used by the study to estimate nucleated cell counts. Assay: immunoSEQ multiplex PCR; the TCRdb copy retains only in-frame clones and omits some. V and J calls and clone size are copied from that table; D and trimming were computed from the DNA. The sample has approximately 140,000 clones, about 83% seen once; the top ten hold about 9.6%. This CDR3 has 14 amino acids. V lost 3 bases and J lost 6; bases outside the gene matches: 3. Germline-derived CDR1 and CDR2 are SGHNT and YYREEE (reference sequence). This TCR derives from a man aged 35-49 years with active or convalescent COVID-19. V gene TRBV5-4 combines with J gene TRBJ1-4; TRBD1 matches at 9 bases. Material for sequencing was peripheral blood. CDR3 nucleotides: TGTGCCAGCAGCTGGACAGGGGTGGATGAAAAACTGTTTTTT. Translated, it gives CASSWTGVDEKLFF.